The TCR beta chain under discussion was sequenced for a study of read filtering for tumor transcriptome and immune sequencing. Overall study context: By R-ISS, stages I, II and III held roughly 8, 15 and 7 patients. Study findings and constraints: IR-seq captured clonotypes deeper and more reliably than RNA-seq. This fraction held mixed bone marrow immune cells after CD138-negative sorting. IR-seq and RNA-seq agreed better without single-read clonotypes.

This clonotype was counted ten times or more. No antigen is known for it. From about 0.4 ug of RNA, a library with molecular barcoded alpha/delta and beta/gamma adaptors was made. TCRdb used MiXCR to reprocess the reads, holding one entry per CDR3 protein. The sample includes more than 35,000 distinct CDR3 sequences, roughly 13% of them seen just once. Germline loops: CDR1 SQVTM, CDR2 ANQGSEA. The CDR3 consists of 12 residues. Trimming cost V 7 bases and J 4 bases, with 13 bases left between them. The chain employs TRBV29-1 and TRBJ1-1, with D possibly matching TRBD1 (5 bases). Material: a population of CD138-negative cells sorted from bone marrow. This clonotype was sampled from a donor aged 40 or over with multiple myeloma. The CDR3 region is CSAGPRGTEAFF. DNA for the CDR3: TGCAGCGCGGGACCCCGAGGCACTGAAGCTTTCTTT.